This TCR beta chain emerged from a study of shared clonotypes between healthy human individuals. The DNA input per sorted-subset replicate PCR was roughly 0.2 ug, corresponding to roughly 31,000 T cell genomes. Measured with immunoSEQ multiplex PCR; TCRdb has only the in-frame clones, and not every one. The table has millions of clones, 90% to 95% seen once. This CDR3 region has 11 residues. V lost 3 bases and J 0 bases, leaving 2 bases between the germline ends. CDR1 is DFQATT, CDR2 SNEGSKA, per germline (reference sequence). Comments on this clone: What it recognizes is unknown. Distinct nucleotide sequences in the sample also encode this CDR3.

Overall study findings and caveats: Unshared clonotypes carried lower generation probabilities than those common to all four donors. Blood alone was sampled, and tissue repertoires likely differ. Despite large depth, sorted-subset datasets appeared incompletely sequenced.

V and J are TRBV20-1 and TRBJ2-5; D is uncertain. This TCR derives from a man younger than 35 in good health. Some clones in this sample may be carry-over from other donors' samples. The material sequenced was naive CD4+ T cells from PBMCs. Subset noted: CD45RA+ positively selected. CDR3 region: CSASNQETQYF. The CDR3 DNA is TGCAGTGCTAGCAACCAAGAGACCCAGTACTTC.